Listed below are T cell receptor beta chains from one sample, sequenced in a study of blood T cell repertoires in COVID-19. Here immunoSEQ multiplex PCR was the method, and the copy in TCRdb shows in-frame clones only, minus some. The sample lists roughly 250,000 clones, 80% to 85% occurring once. The sequenced sample was peripheral blood. Source of these receptors: an older woman with active or convalescent COVID-19. CDR3s include the opening cysteine and the closing phenylalanine or tryptophan. A D gene is named only where the DNA matches it firmly. The size of a clone is reported for some rows only, either as once, few or many, or as a class for expanded clones.

V gene	J gene	clone size	D gene	CDR3 DNA	CDR3 protein
TRBV25-1	TRBJ1-2	-	-	TGTGCCAGCAGTGTGGGACATCCCTTC	CASSVGHPF
TRBV2	TRBJ2-3	-	TRBD2	TGTGCCAGCACCGCTGGACTAGCGGGGGGCGGAGATACGCAGTATTTT	CASTAGLAGGGDTQYF
TRBV7-2	TRBJ2-1	-	TRBD2	TGTGCCAGCAGCCAGACTAGCGAGCAGTTCTTC	CASSQTSEQFF
TRBV24-1	TRBJ2-1	large	TRBD2	TGTGCCACCAGTGACTCTAGCGGGGGGGCCATCAGTGAGCAGTTCTTC	CATSDSSGGAISEQFF
TRBV6-2/TRBV6-3	TRBJ2-1	-	TRBD1	TGTGCCAGCAGTTACGTGGGACAGGGGACCTACAATGAGCAGTTCTTC	CASSYVGQGTYNEQFF
TRBV7-9	TRBJ1-2	once	TRBD1	TGTGCCAGCAGCCCGACTTCAGGGACAGCTAACTATGGCTACACCTTC	CASSPTSGTANYGYTF
TRBV6-2/TRBV6-3	TRBJ1-1	-	-	TGTGCCAGCAGCCAGCTCCTTATGAACACTGAAGCTTTCTTT	CASSQLLMNTEAFF
TRBV6-5	TRBJ2-2	-	-	TGTGCCAGCAAAGGACAGACAAACACCGGGGAGCTGTTTTTT	CASKGQTNTGELFF
TRBV27	TRBJ2-7	-	TRBD1	TGTGCCAGCAGCTTCCGGACAGGCAGCTCCTACGAGCAGTACTTC	CASSFRTGSSYEQYF
TRBV7-2	TRBJ1-2	-	-	TGTGCCAGCAGCTTCAGGAGGCACGGCTACACCTTC	CASSFRRHGYTF
TRBV7-9	TRBJ1-1	-	-	TGTGCCAGCAGCTTGGGAAACAGGATGACCGAAGCTTTCTTT	CASSLGNRMTEAFF
TRBV27	TRBJ1-1	-	TRBD1	TGTGCCAGCAGTAAAGACAGGGGGCCAGGGAACACTGAAGCTTTCTTT	CASSKDRGPGNTEAFF
TRBV7-9	TRBJ2-7	once	TRBD1	TGTGCCAGCAGCTTCGGACAGGGGGCACCCTACGAGCAGTACTTC	CASSFGQGAPYEQYF
TRBV25-1	TRBJ2-2	-	-	TGTGCCAGCAGTGAATGGGCAGGGGAAAAGGGGAACACCGGGGAGCTGTTTTTT	CASSEWAGEKGNTGELFF
TRBV6-1	TRBJ2-1	-	-	-	CASSEFGQGAWVF
TRBV14	TRBJ2-5	-	TRBD1	TGTGCCAGCAGCCAACCCCACCGGGACAGCTATCCAACCCAGTACTTC	CASSQPHRDSYPTQYF
TRBV5-1	TRBJ2-3	many	-	TGCGCCAGCAGCCCATGGTCAGGGGTCAGGAGCACAGATACGCAGTATTTT	CASSPWSGVRSTDTQYF
TRBV5-5	TRBJ1-6	-	-	TGTGCCAGCAGCCATCACTACTCCTATAATTCACCCCTCCACTTT	CASSHHYSYNSPLHF
TRBV19	TRBJ2-3	-	-	TGTGCCAGTAGTGACCCAGGCAGGGGTAGCACAGATACGCAGTATTTT	CASSDPGRGSTDTQYF
TRBV6-5	TRBJ1-2	-	-	TGTGCCTCGGGCGGGGCTTTCGGCTACACCTTC	CASGGAFGYTF
TRBV6-2/TRBV6-3	TRBJ1-1	-	-	TGTGCCAGCAGTTACCCGCGGCTGCCCAACACTGAAGCTTTCTTT	CASSYPRLPNTEAFF
TRBV6-1	TRBJ2-4	-	-	TGTGCCAGCAGTGAACGCATTCAGTACTTC	CASSERIQYF
TRBV6-5	TRBJ2-7	-	-	TGTGCCAGTAGAAAAGGCCGCCTCTCGGGGGAGCAGTACTTC	CASRKGRLSGEQYF
TRBV6-2/TRBV6-3	TRBJ2-3	-	-	TGTGCCAGCAGTACTAGTACTAGCACAGATACGCAGTATTTT	CASSTSTSTDTQYF
TRBV7-2	TRBJ2-7	-	TRBD1	TGTGCCAGCAGCAGGGACAGGGTAAACGAGCAGTACTTC	CASSRDRVNEQYF
TRBV4-1	TRBJ2-2	-	TRBD1	TGCGCCAGCAGCCGCGAAACCAGGGGGCGGGTCGGGGAGCTGTTTTTT	CASSRETRGRVGELFF
TRBV4-1	TRBJ1-3	few	TRBD1	TGCGCCAGCAGCGGGACAGGCCTCGGCACCATATATTTT	CASSGTGLGTIYF
TRBV4-1	TRBJ1-2	-	-	TGCGCCAGCAGCCTCGGAGAGGGAAGTCCCTATGGCTACACCTTC	CASSLGEGSPYGYTF
TRBV14	TRBJ1-2	-	TRBD1	TGTGCCAGCAGCGAAGACAGGGCTTATGGCTACACCTTC	CASSEDRAYGYTF
TRBV6-5	TRBJ1-2	-	-	TGTGCCAGCAGACAGGGATTCCCTAACTATGGCTACACCTTC	CASRQGFPNYGYTF
TRBV19	TRBJ2-1	-	-	TGTGCCAGTAGAGGAGGGCCGGACGTGCCCCGAGGCCGCAATAATGAGCAGTTCTTC	CASRGGPDVPRGRNNEQFF
TRBV3-1/TRBV3-2	TRBJ2-5	-	-	TGTGCCAGCAGCCCGAGGACTCTGAGGGAGACCCAGTACTTC	CASSPRTLRETQYF
TRBV19	TRBJ1-4	-	-	TGTGCCAGTAGTACGCGACAGTCTAATGAAAAACTGTTTTTT	CASSTRQSNEKLFF
TRBV4-1	TRBJ2-5	few	TRBD1	TGCGCCAGCAGCTACGGACAGGGGCAAGAGACCCAGTACTTC	CASSYGQGQETQYF
TRBV19	TRBJ2-3	once	TRBD2	TGTGCCAGTAGTATGGCGGGGGGTAACCCTAACACAGATACGCAGTATTTT	CASSMAGGNPNTDTQYF
TRBV25-1	TRBJ2-7	many	-	TGTGCCAGCAGTGAATATCGCAGGGGGGACGAGCAGTACTTC	CASSEYRRGDEQYF
TRBV19	TRBJ2-2	-	TRBD1	TGTGCCAGTAGTAGAAGGACAGGGGGCTCGTACGGGGAGCTGTTTTTT	CASSRRTGGSYGELFF
TRBV2	TRBJ1-1	once	TRBD1	TGTGCCAGCAGTGCCGGGACAGGGGGCGCGTTGAGAGCTTTCTTT	CASSAGTGGALRAFF
TRBV29-1	TRBJ1-1	-	-	TGCAGCGTTCAGAAGACAGTTATGAACACTGAAGCTTTCTTT	CSVQKTVMNTEAFF
TRBV6-5	TRBJ1-2	-	-	TGTGCCAGCAGTTACTCGACAGGACTTTTCTATGGCTACACCTTC	CASSYSTGLFYGYTF
TRBV5-1	TRBJ2-1	-	TRBD1	TGCGCCAGCAGCCCGAATCCCGGGACAGGGTCGGATGAGCAGTTCTTC	CASSPNPGTGSDEQFF
TRBV9	TRBJ2-7	-	TRBD1	TGTGCCAGCAGCCCTCGGGACAGGGAAACTCCGAACGAGCAGTACTTC	CASSPRDRETPNEQYF
TRBV27	TRBJ2-5	-	-	TGTGCCAGCAGTTTCCTACAAGAGACCCAGTACTTC	CASSFLQETQYF